This entry lists 23 T cell receptor beta chains sequenced from one sample in a study of cytomegalovirus exposure and HLA in healthy donors (dated by TCRdb to about 2017). Library construction relied on the immunoSEQ multiplex PCR assay. A mixture of 60 forward primers for TCR Vbeta segments and 13 reverse primers for TCR Jbeta segments was used in the multiplex PCR. TCRdb took over this immuneACCESS table, retaining in-frame rearrangements with V and J assigned. Such tables are incomplete; in checked studies, under half of the missing clones stem from an unresolved V gene, and the remainder is unexplained. The sample has about 110,000 clones on record. Clones ranked in the top ten supply more than 0.5% of the sample. The source material was PBMCs. The receptors here all came from a man in his forties or fifties in good health and CMV-seronegative.

The chain employs TRBV5-6 and TRBJ2-3, with D tentatively TRBD2 (5 bases). Trimming removed 4 bases at V and 3 bases at J, with 12 bases between. Germline V lookup: CDR1 SGHDT, CDR2 YYEEEE. The CDR3 length is 14 residues. Here the CDR3 DNA reads TGTGCCAGCAGCCGGACTCAAGAGACAGATACGCAGTATTTT. As protein: CASSRTQETDTQYF.

V gene TRBV6-5 combines with J gene TRBJ2-7; D is uncertain. There are 16 residues in the CDR3. CDR1 and CDR2 from the germline V gene are MNHEY and SVGAGI. The V gene lost 0 bases and the J gene lost 2 bases, with 14 bases spanning the gap. The CDR3 nucleotides read TGTGCCAGCAGTTACTCTGATCCAGCGTCGACCTACGAGCAGTACTTC. As protein: CASSYSDPASTYEQYF.

The rearrangement links TRBV7-8 to TRBJ2-3; possible D gene TRBD2, 5 bases. Trimming stripped 1 base from V and 2 bases from J, with 10 bases between. CDR1 SGHVS and CDR2 FQNEAQ come from the germline V gene. The CDR3 has 15 residues. The CDR3 spells CASSLGGENTDTQYF. CDR3 sequence (DNA): TGTGCCAGCAGCTTAGGTGGGGAGAACACAGATACGCAGTATTTT.

The CDR3 here is CASSHDPGQGVSSGNTIYF. The CDR3 DNA sequence: TGTGCCAGCAGCCACGACCCGGGACAGGGGGTGAGCTCTGGAAACACCATATATTTT. V and J are TRBV9 and TRBJ1-3; 11 nucleotides match TRBD1. The V gene end was trimmed by 4 bases and the J gene end by 0 bases; junction bases not matched to a gene: 12. From germline, CDR1 is SGDLS and CDR2 YYNGEE. The CDR3 has 19 residues.

The gene calls are TRBV9 and TRBJ2-6, with D possibly matching TRBD1 (6 bases). V gave up 4 bases and J gave up 0 bases, with 11 bases separating them. CDR1 and CDR2 from the germline V gene are SGDLS and YYNGEE. The CDR3 spans 16 residues. CDR3 nucleotide sequence: TGTGCCAGCAGCTCGTCAGGGGTCTCTGGGGCCAACGTCCTGACTTTC. Translated: CASSSSGVSGANVLTF.

The V call is TRBV7-2, the J call TRBJ1-2, with no clear D. The CDR3 has 14 residues. V lost 5 bases and J lost 2, with 12 bases in between. The germline V gene has CDR1 SGHTA and CDR2 FQGNSA. The DNA of the CDR3 is TGTGCCAGCAGCGGGGAGGCGGGGAACTATGGCTACACCTTC. Translation: CASSGEAGNYGYTF.

V usage is TRBV19 and J usage is TRBJ1-1; tentatively, D is TRBD1 (5 bases). Trimming stripped 3 bases from V and 3 bases from J, with 26 bases between. This CDR3 is built from 19 residues. Germline V gene data show CDR1 as LNHDA and CDR2 as SQIVND (reference sequence). This CDR3 reads CASSMGGAGRGRWDTEAFF. DNA of the CDR3: TGTGCCAGTAGTATGGGAGGGGCAGGCCGGGGGAGGTGGGACACTGAAGCTTTCTTT. Filled out from reference TRBV19 and TRBJ1-1, the complete variable domain reads DGGITQSPKYLFRKEGQNVTLSCEQNLNHDAMYWYRQDPGQGLRLIYYSQIVNDFQKGDIAEGYSVSREKKESFPLTVTSAQKNPTAFYLCASSMGGAGRGRWDTEAFFGQGTRLTVV.

The chain combines TRBV19 with TRBJ1-5, with D tentatively TRBD1 (5 bases). In germline, CDR1 is LNHDA, CDR2 SQIVND (reference sequence). Trimming shortened V by 4 bases and J by 2 bases, and 18 bases separated the two germline ends. The CDR3 is 17 residues long. CDR3 in amino acids: CASSTSRIDRGNQPQHF. The CDR3 DNA is TGTGCCAGTAGTACATCCCGGATCGACAGAGGCAATCAGCCCCAGCATTTT.

The rearrangement joins TRBV11-2 to TRBJ1-2; 8 nucleotides align to TRBD1. The germline CDR1 and CDR2 sequences are SGHAT and FQNNGV. The CDR3 is made up of 15 amino acids. V was pared by 2 bases and J by 5 bases, with 7 bases of the junction left unmatched. The CDR3 is CASSLSQGAVYGYTF. CDR3 bases: TGTGCCAGCAGCTTAAGTCAGGGGGCTGTATATGGCTACACCTTC.

The chain uses TRBV14 and TRBJ2-1; D might be TRBD2 (5 bases). The CDR3 has 15 amino acids. V was cut by 5 bases and J by 2 bases, with 13 bases left in between. CDR1 is SGHDN, CDR2 FVKESK, per germline. The CDR3 sequence: CASSGSGSAYNEQFF. The CDR3 bases are TGTGCCAGCAGCGGGAGCGGATCCGCCTACAATGAGCAGTTCTTC.

The chain couples TRBV5-1 to TRBJ2-2, with TRBD1 as a possible D gene (5 bases). This CDR3 contains 16 residues. V gave up 1 base and J gave up 3 bases, with 13 bases separating them. Germline CDR1 SGHRS, CDR2 YFSETQ. The CDR3 DNA is TGCGCCAGCAGCTTGAGCGCCACAGGATACACCGGGGAGCTGTTTTTT. Amino acids: CASSLSATGYTGELFF.

The chain links TRBV6-7 to TRBJ1-2; D not resolved. TRBV6-7 has ORF status, its function being uncertain. This CDR3 is built from 16 residues. Deletions cut 7 bases from V and 2 bases from J, with 20 bases between. CDR3 DNA: TGTGCCAGCAATGGAGAGGCCAGCTGCTTAAACTATGGCTACACCTTC. Its protein product is CASNGEASCLNYGYTF.

This chain links TRBV9 with TRBJ1-2; possibly TRBD1 for D (5 bases). Per germline, CDR1 SGDLS and CDR2 YYNGEE. V was clipped by 3 bases and J by 11 bases, with 20 bases between them. The CDR3 extends over 14 amino acids. The CDR3 here is CASSATRQLETYTF. The CDR3 DNA reads as TGTGCCAGCAGCGCCACACGACAGTTAGAAACTTACACCTTC. The full variable domain, its missing parts supplied by reference TRBV9 and TRBJ1-2, is DSGVTQTPKHLITATGQRVTLRCSPRSGDLSVYWYQQSLDQGLQFLIQYYNGEERAKGNILERFSAQQFPDLHSELNLSSLELGDSALYFCASSATRQLETYTFGSGTRLTVV.

This chain links TRBV4-3 with TRBJ1-2, with no clear D. The CDR3 contains 13 residues. The V gene's germline CDR1 is LGHNA and CDR2 YSLEER. Trimming took off 0 bases at V and 5 bases at J, with 7 bases between the two ends. The CDR3 bases are TGCGCCAGCAGCCAAGACGGTGCGTATGGCTACACCTTC. This sequence encodes CASSQDGAYGYTF.

The V call is TRBV9, the J call TRBJ2-3; D uncertain. Germline V lookup: CDR1 SGDLS, CDR2 YYNGEE. Trimming cost V 4 bases and J 2 bases, with 14 bases left between them. This CDR3 is built from 15 residues. The CDR3 protein is CASSIRRVFTDTQYF. In DNA, the CDR3 is TGTGCCAGCAGCATCAGGCGAGTTTTCACAGATACGCAGTATTTT.

V and J are TRBV7-2 and TRBJ2-3; the match to TRBD1 covers 7 bases. Germline-derived CDR1 and CDR2 are SGHTA and FQGNSA. The CDR3 totals 15 residues. V gave up 3 bases and J gave up 0 bases; unmatched junction bases: 3. The CDR3 loop reads CASSFDRVSTDTQYF. The CDR3 bases are TGTGCCAGCAGCTTCGACAGGGTCAGCACAGATACGCAGTATTTT.

This rearrangement joins TRBV7-9 to TRBJ2-1; TRBD2 is a possible D gene (6 bases). Trimming left V 1 base short and J 7 bases short, with 11 bases between. CDR3 size: 14 residues. Germline CDR1 and CDR2: SEHNR and FQNEAQ (reference sequence). The CDR3 DNA reads TGTGCCAGCAGCTTAGTCCGTCGGGAGAATGAGCAGTTCTTC. This gives the protein CASSLVRRENEQFF.

V usage is TRBV20-1 and J usage is TRBJ1-1, with no clear D. There are 11 residues in the CDR3. Germline values: CDR1 DFQATT, CDR2 SNEGSKA (reference sequence). CDR3 region: CRLGSATEAFF. The CDR3 DNA sequence: TGCAGGTTGGGCAGTGCCACTGAAGCTTTCTTT.

The gene calls are TRBV11-3 and TRBJ1-4, with D unresolved. CDR3 length: 15 amino acids. CDR1 and CDR2 from the germline V gene are SGHNT and YENEEA. V shed 5 bases and J shed 3 bases, with 13 bases lying between them. DNA of the CDR3: TGTGCCAGCAGCCCACGAGGGCGATCTAATGAAAAACTGTTTTTT. Translating gives CASSPRGRSNEKLFF. Based on the CDR3 plus reference TRBV11-3 and TRBJ1-4, the full variable domain is EAGVVQSPRYKIIEKKQPVAFWCNPISGHNTLYWYLQNLGQGPELLIRYENEEAVDDSQLPKDRFSAERLKGVDSTLKIQPAELGDSAVYLCASSPRGRSNEKLFFGSGTQLSVL.

The CDR3 sequence is CASGLVSGSSYEQYF. CDR3 sequence (DNA): TGTGCTAGTGGTTTGGTTAGCGGGTCCTCCTACGAGCAGTACTTC. V is TRBV12-5 and J is TRBJ2-7; TRBD2 matches at 7 bases. V lost 0 bases to trimming and J lost 0 bases; unmatched junction nucleotides: 2. Germline CDR1 LGHNT, CDR2 FRNRAP. This CDR3 has 15 amino acids.

The chain links TRBV7-2 to TRBJ2-3; no clear D. V lost 5 bases and J 2 bases, leaving 5 bases between the germline ends. The CDR3 length is 12 residues. Germline CDR1 and CDR2: SGHTA and FQGNSA. As DNA, the CDR3 is TGTGCCAGCAGCCCCTACACAGATACGCAGTATTTT. This encodes CASSPYTDTQYF.

J is TRBJ2-2 and V is TRBV5-4; D gene unclear. Germline CDR1 reads SGHNT; CDR2 reads YYREEE (reference sequence). Trimming took off 4 bases at V and 3 bases at J, with 4 bases between the two ends. There are 12 residues in the CDR3. DNA for the CDR3: TGTGCCAGCAGCCTAGACACCGGGGAGCTGTTTTTT. This sequence encodes CASSLDTGELFF. Based on the CDR3 plus reference TRBV5-4 and TRBJ2-2, the full variable domain is ETGVTQSPTHLIKTRGQQVTLRCSSQSGHNTVSWYQQALGQGPQFIFQYYREEENGRGNFPPRFSGLQFPNYSSELNVNALELDDSALYLCASSLDTGELFFGEGSRLTVL.

The chain links TRBV5-4 to TRBJ2-3, with 7 bases that match TRBD2. The germline CDR1 and CDR2 sequences are SGHNT and YYREEE (reference sequence). J gave up 2 bases and V 4 bases, and 7 bases lay outside the gene matches. This CDR3 has 15 amino acids. CDR3 region: CASSPRAGTTDTQYF. Here the CDR3 DNA reads TGTGCCAGCAGCCCGAGAGCGGGAACCACAGATACGCAGTATTTT.